This T cell receptor beta chain was observed in a study of CD8 T cells in ankylosing spondylitis. Notes on the study in general: One TCR beta motif, made up of several highly homologous variants, appeared characteristic of ankylosing spondylitis blood. Disease-associated clonotypes exhibited CD8+ identity and were relatively infrequent in peripheral blood.

This clonotype was found a few times. The antigen is not known. Trimming cost V 6 bases and J 8 bases, with 17 bases left between them. The germline V gene encodes CDR1 SGHTA and CDR2 FQGNSA. The CDR3 loop spans 14 amino acids. TCRdb reprocessed the 5' RACE reads via MiXCR and lists one record per CDR3 protein. Among about 840,000 distinct CDR3 sequences listed, about an eighth were seen once. The receptor was derived from a male donor with ankylosing spondylitis. Sequenced sample: blood, either unsorted or a sorted T cell fraction (not recorded which). The rearrangement uses TRBV7-2 and TRBJ2-1; D tentatively fits TRBD1 or TRBD2 (5 bases each). The CDR3 loop is CASSRISGTHEQFF. Written as DNA, the CDR3 is TGTGCCAGCAGTCGCATTTCAGGGACGCATGAGCAGTTCTTC.